The 23 T cell receptor beta chains listed next were all sequenced from one sample in a study of cytomegalovirus exposure and HLA in healthy donors (dated by TCRdb to about 2017). The receptor library was made with the immunoSEQ multiplex PCR assay. TCRdb carries this immuneACCESS record with in-frame sequences only. Its versions omit some clonotypes, under half of them owing to an unresolved V gene in the studies checked, with the rest unexplained. The sample table shows more than 80,000 clones, and 90% to 97% are seen once. Approximately 1.3% of the sample rests with the top ten. The sample taken for sequencing was PBMCs. These receptors all stem from a woman between 18 and 30 years old in good health and CMV-seronegative.

The rearrangement joins TRBV27 to TRBJ1-1; possibly TRBD1 for D (5 bases). Germline loops: CDR1 MNHEY, CDR2 SMNVEV (reference sequence). This CDR3 spans 14 amino acids. V was pared by 7 bases and J by 3 bases, with 15 bases between. The CDR3 reads CASTSPGGYTEAFF. In nucleotides, the CDR3 is TGTGCCAGCACTAGCCCGGGGGGTTACACTGAAGCTTTCTTT.

The CDR3 DNA follows: TGTGCCAGTTGGGACAGTAGCAATCAGCCCCAGCATTTT. Protein: CASWDSSNQPQHF. The genes are TRBV19 and TRBJ1-5; 7 bases are shared with TRBD1. Germline V gene lookup returns CDR1 LNHDA and CDR2 SQIVND (reference sequence). The CDR3 covers 13 residues. J gave up 0 bases and V 8 bases, and 1 base lay outside the gene matches.

The chain has TRBV7-7 and TRBJ2-1; 7 bases fit TRBD2. CDR1 is SSHAT, CDR2 FNYEAQ, per germline (reference sequence). After removal of 2 bases from V and 8 bases from J, the junction contained 3 bases not matched to a gene. The CDR3 runs to 13 residues. For the CDR3, the DNA is TGTGCCAGCAGCTTACAGACTAGCTATGAGCAGTTCTTC. Encoded protein: CASSLQTSYEQFF.

J is TRBJ2-7 and V is TRBV15; TRBD1 aligns across 9 bases. The germline gives CDR1 LNHNV, CDR2 YYDKDF (reference sequence). The CDR3 extends over 16 amino acids. V dropped 1 base and J dropped 2; count of bases not matched to a gene: 6. The CDR3 region has the DNA TGTGCCACCAGCAGAGCCCCGGACAGGGGTCCCTACGAGCAGTACTTC. This encodes CATSRAPDRGPYEQYF.

This chain joins TRBV25-1 and TRBJ1-4; TRBD1 is a possible D gene (5 bases). Trimming removed 5 bases from V and 4 bases from J, with 14 bases in between. This CDR3 contains 15 residues. Germline lookup yields CDR1 MGHDK and CDR2 SYGVNS. The DNA for the CDR3 is TGTGCCAGCAGTCGACGGACACGGAATAATGAAAAACTGTTTTTT. This sequence encodes CASSRRTRNNEKLFF. Full variable domain (outside the CDR3, taken from reference TRBV25-1 and TRBJ1-4): EADIYQTPRYLVIGTGKKITLECSQTMGHDKMYWYQQDPGMELHLIHYSYGVNSTEKGDLSSESTVSRIRTEHFPLTLESARPSHTSQYLCASSRRTRNNEKLFFGSGTQLSVL.

This chain joins TRBV27 and TRBJ2-1, with 7 bases matching TRBD2. The V gene end was trimmed by 3 bases and the J gene end by 3 bases; junction bases not matched to a gene: 5. This CDR3 contains 15 residues. The germline V gene encodes CDR1 MNHEY and CDR2 SMNVEV (reference sequence). For the CDR3, the DNA is TGTGCCAGCAGTTTGCGGGAGTCCCTCTACAATGAGCAGTTCTTC. Protein product: CASSLRESLYNEQFF.

Here the CDR3 DNA reads TGCGCCAGCAGCCAATTGGGGGGTGAAGCTTTCTTT. Protein sequence: CASSQLGGEAFF. The chain recombines TRBV4-1 with TRBJ1-1; the D gene is possibly TRBD1 (5 bases). The V and J ends lost 2 bases and 7 bases respectively, with 8 bases between them. This CDR3 spans 12 amino acids. The germline V gene has CDR1 MGHRA and CDR2 YSYEKL.

CDR3 bases: TGTGCCAGCAGCTTGGTCGGCACAGGGGGCGCCGGTGGCTACACCTTC. It is translated as CASSLVGTGGAGGYTF. V usage is TRBV5-4 and J usage is TRBJ1-2; 9 nucleotides match TRBD1. In germline, CDR1 is SGHNT, CDR2 YYREEE (reference sequence). Unmatched junction bases numbered 10, after V lost 0 bases and J lost 7 bases. The CDR3 runs to 16 residues. The full variable domain, with the rest looked up from reference TRBV5-4 and TRBJ1-2, is ETGVTQSPTHLIKTRGQQVTLRCSSQSGHNTVSWYQQALGQGPQFIFQYYREEENGRGNFPPRFSGLQFPNYSSELNVNALELDDSALYLCASSLVGTGGAGGYTFGSGTRLTVV.

This clone occurred once. V usage is TRBV2 and J usage is TRBJ1-1, with TRBD1 matching 8 bases. This CDR3 comprises 14 residues. Germline lookup yields CDR1 SNHLY and CDR2 FYNNEI. The junction had 7 bases not matched to a gene; V was cut back by 6 bases and J by 4 bases. The DNA of the CDR3 is TGTGCCAGCAGGCGGACAGGGTCCGGCACTGAAGCTTTCTTT. Translated, it gives CASRRTGSGTEAFF.

The chain couples TRBV9 to TRBJ2-1; 7 bases line up with TRBD2. The germline V gene has CDR1 SGDLS and CDR2 YYNGEE. This CDR3 has 15 residues. The trim removed 0 bases at V and 6 bases at J, leaving 6 bases unmatched. The CDR3 DNA sequence: TGTGCCAGCAGCGTAGTCGCGGGAGCGGGCAATGAGCAGTTCTTC. This translates into CASSVVAGAGNEQFF. The variable domain in full, with the rest retrieved from reference TRBV9 and TRBJ2-1, is DSGVTQTPKHLITATGQRVTLRCSPRSGDLSVYWYQQSLDQGLQFLIQYYNGEERAKGNILERFSAQQFPDLHSELNLSSLELGDSALYFCASSVVAGAGNEQFFGPGTRLTVL.

The J gene is TRBJ2-1, the V gene TRBV18; TRBD2 matches at 7 bases. Germline CDR1 reads KGHSH; CDR2 reads LQKENI. Trimming at V came to 3 bases and at J to 0 bases, leaving 8 bases not matched to a gene. The CDR3 extends over 17 amino acids. CDR3 in DNA: TGTGCCAGCTCACCTCTATCTAGCGGAAACTCCTACAATGAGCAGTTCTTC. It encodes CASSPLSSGNSYNEQFF.

The CDR3 protein is CASSSPGGDNYGYTF. As DNA, the CDR3 is TGTGCCAGCAGCTCGCCCGGAGGAGATAACTATGGCTACACCTTC. The gene calls are TRBV28 and TRBJ1-2; D gene unclear. The CDR3 is 15 amino acids. Germline lookup yields CDR1 MDHEN and CDR2 SYDVKM. Trimming shortened V by 6 bases and J by 1 base, and 15 bases separated the two germline ends.

This chain joins TRBV30 and TRBJ1-1; TRBD1 is a possible D gene (6 bases). Per germline, CDR1 GTSNPN and CDR2 SVGIG (reference sequence). The CDR3 is made up of 12 amino acids. Between the trimmed V and J ends, which lost 3 bases and 6 bases, there was a span of 11 bases. CDR3 sequence: CAWRPGTPEAFF. CDR3 sequence (DNA): TGTGCCTGGAGACCCGGGACACCTGAAGCTTTCTTT.

In DNA, the CDR3 is TGTGCCAGTAGTATGAGTTACACTGAAGCTTTCTTT. Translated: CASSMSYTEAFF. The chain has TRBV19 and TRBJ1-1; D remains ambiguous. V lost 3 bases and J lost 3, with 5 bases in between. The length of the CDR3 is 12 residues. The germline V gene encodes CDR1 LNHDA and CDR2 SQIVND (reference sequence).

The chain carries TRBV5-1 and TRBJ2-3; D is undetermined. The CDR3 runs 13 residues. Trimming took off 4 bases at V and 2 bases at J, with 8 bases between the two ends. Per germline, CDR1 SGHRS and CDR2 YFSETQ. The chain's CDR3 is CASSQDFTDTQYF. CDR3 in DNA: TGCGCCAGCAGCCAAGACTTCACAGATACGCAGTATTTT.

The chain couples TRBV25-1 to TRBJ2-3, with 9 positions matching TRBD1. The V gene's germline CDR1 is MGHDK and CDR2 SYGVNS. This CDR3 is built from 15 residues. Trimming removed 5 bases from V and 2 bases from J; junction bases left unmatched: 5. The CDR3, as DNA: TGTGCCAGCAGTCCGGGACAGGGAATCACAGATACGCAGTATTTT. Protein: CASSPGQGITDTQYF.

The chain couples TRBV19 to TRBJ1-5, with a tentative D call TRBD1 (5 bases). This CDR3 spans 15 amino acids. Germline values: CDR1 LNHDA, CDR2 SQIVND (reference sequence). The germline V and J ends were trimmed by 6 bases and 1 base, with 13 bases remaining between them. CDR3 DNA sequence: TGTGCCAGTAGGCGGGACGGAGCAAGCAATCAGCCCCAGCATTTT. It translates to CASRRDGASNQPQHF.

The chain carries TRBV4-2 and TRBJ2-3; perhaps TRBD2 as D (6 bases). This CDR3 has 16 amino acids. V shed 0 bases and J shed 2 bases, with 12 bases lying between them. Germline values: CDR1 LGHNA, CDR2 YNFKEQ. CDR3 region: CASSQDYRTTTDTQYF. For the CDR3, the DNA is TGTGCCAGCAGCCAAGATTATCGGACTACCACAGATACGCAGTATTTT.

The chain joins TRBV9 to TRBJ1-2, with TRBD1 as a possible D gene (5 bases). The CDR3 has 14 amino acids. Trimming took 3 bases from V and 4 from J, leaving 13 bases between them. Germline V gives CDR1 SGDLS, CDR2 YYNGEE. This CDR3 reads CASSGTGDTYGYTF. The CDR3 DNA reads TGTGCCAGCAGCGGGACGGGGGATACCTATGGCTACACCTTC.

This clone counts as medium-sized. This sequence joins TRBV15 and TRBJ2-1; a weak D match, TRBD1 (8 bases). CDR3 length equals 11 residues. Trimming removed 9 bases from V and 12 bases from J, with 15 bases in between. CDR1 is LNHNV, CDR2 YYDKDF, per germline (reference sequence). CDR3 in amino acids: CATSAGTGQFF. The CDR3 DNA sequence: TGTGCCACTTCAGCGGGGACAGGGCAGTTCTTC.

As DNA, the CDR3 is TGTGCCAGCAGCTTAGTGCGGGACTCAGACAACGGGCCCGCCTACGAGCAGTACTTC. Its translation: CASSLVRDSDNGPAYEQYF. This sequence joins TRBV7-9 and TRBJ2-7; tentative D call: TRBD2 (6 bases). V dropped 1 base and J dropped 2 bases, with 24 bases sitting between them. The length of the CDR3 is 19 residues. CDR1 SEHNR and CDR2 FQNEAQ come from the germline V gene (reference sequence).

In its sample, this clone was seen once. This chain uses TRBV6-5 with TRBJ2-7; TRBD2 might be the D (5 bases). The CDR3 length is 14 residues. V lost 0 bases, J lost 6 bases, and 12 bases lay in between. Germline V lookup: CDR1 MNHEY, CDR2 SVGAGI. Here the CDR3 reads CASSYSSSNSEQYF. CDR3 sequence (DNA): TGTGCCAGCAGTTACTCGTCTAGCAACTCCGAGCAGTACTTC.

V and J are TRBV6-5 and TRBJ1-2; TRBD1 aligns across 8 bases. The germline V gene encodes CDR1 MNHEY and CDR2 SVGAGI. Unmatched junction bases numbered 7, after V lost 6 bases and J lost 4 bases. There are 14 residues in the CDR3. In nucleotides, the CDR3 is TGTGCCAGCAGCGGACAGGGCATATTCTATGGCTACACCTTC. This codes for CASSGQGIFYGYTF.